This TCR beta chain was sequenced in a study of cytomegalovirus exposure and HLA in healthy donors. Sequencing used immunoSEQ multiplex PCR; TCRdb keeps in-frame clones, though not all of them. This table holds some 180,000 clones, roughly 86% found once. The germline CDR1 and CDR2 sequences are SGHDT and YYEEEE. Trimming cost V 5 bases and J 2 bases, with 14 bases left between them. This CDR3 is 15 amino acids long. The clonotype comes from a man aged 30-40 years in good health and CMV-seropositive. Source material: PBMCs. The chain employs TRBV5-6 and TRBJ2-1; D may be TRBD2 (6 bases). The CDR3 DNA reads TGTGCCAGCAGTTGGGACTTGGGGACCTACAATGAGCAGTTCTTC. It specifies CASSWDLGTYNEQFF.